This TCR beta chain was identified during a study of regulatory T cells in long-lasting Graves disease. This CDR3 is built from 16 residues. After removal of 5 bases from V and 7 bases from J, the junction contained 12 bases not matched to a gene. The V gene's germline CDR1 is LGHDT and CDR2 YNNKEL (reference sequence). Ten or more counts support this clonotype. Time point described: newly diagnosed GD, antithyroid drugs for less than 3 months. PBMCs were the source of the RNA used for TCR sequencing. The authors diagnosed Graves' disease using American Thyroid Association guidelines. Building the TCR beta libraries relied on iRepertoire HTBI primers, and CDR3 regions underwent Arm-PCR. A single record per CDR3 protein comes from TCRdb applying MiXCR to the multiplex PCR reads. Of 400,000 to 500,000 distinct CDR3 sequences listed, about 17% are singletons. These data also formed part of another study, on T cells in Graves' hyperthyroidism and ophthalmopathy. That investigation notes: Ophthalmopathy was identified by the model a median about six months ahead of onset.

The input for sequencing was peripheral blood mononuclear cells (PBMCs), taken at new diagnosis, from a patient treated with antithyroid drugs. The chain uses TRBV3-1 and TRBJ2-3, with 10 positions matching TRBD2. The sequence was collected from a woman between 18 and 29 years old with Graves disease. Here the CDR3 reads CASSSYPGLARYTQYF. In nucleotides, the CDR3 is TGTGCCAGCAGCAGTTATCCGGGACTAGCGCGATATACGCAGTATTTT.